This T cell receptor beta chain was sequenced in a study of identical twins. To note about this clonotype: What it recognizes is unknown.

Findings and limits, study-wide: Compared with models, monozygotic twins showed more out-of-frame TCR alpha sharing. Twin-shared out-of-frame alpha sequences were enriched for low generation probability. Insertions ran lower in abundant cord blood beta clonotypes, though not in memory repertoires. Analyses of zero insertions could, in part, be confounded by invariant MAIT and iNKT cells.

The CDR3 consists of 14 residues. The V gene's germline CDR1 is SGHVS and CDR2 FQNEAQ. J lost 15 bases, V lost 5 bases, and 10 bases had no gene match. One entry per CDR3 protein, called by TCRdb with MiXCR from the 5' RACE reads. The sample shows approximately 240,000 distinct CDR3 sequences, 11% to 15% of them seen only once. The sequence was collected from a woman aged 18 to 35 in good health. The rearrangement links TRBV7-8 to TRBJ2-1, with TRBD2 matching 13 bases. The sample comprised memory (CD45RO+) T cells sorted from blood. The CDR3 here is CASSLTTSGGAPFF. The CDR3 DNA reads TGTGCCAGCAGCCTCACAACTAGCGGGGGGGCCCCGTTCTTC.